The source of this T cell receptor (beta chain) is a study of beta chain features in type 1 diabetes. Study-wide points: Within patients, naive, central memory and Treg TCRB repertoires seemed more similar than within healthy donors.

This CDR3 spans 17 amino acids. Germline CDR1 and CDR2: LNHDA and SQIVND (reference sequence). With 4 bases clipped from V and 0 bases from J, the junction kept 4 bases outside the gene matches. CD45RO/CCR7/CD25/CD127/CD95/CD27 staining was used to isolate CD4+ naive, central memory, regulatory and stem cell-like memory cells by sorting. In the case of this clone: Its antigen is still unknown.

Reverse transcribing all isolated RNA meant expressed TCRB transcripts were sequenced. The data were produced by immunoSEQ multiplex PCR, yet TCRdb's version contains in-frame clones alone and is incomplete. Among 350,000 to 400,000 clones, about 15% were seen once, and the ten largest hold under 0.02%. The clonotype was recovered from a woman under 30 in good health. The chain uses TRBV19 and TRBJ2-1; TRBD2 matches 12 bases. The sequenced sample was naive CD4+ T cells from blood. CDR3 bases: TGTGCCAGTAGTAGGACTAGCGGGAAGAGCTCCTACAATGAGCAGTTCTTC. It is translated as CASSRTSGKSSYNEQFF.